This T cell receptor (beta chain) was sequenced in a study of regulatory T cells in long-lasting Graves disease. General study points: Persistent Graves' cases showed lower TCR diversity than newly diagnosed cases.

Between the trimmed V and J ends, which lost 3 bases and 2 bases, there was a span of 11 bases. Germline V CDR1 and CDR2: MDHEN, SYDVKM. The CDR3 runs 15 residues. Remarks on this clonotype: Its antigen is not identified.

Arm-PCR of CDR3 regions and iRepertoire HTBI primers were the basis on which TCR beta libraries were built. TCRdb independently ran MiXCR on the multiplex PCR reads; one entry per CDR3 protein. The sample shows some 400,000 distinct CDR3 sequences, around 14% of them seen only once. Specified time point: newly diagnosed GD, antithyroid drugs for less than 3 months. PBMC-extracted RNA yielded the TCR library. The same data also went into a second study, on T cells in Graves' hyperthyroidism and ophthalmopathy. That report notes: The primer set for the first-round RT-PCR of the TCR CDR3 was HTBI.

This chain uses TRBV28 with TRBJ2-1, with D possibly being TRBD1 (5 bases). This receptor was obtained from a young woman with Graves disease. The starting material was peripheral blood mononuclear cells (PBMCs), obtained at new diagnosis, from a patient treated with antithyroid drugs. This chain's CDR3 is CASSFRVPAYNEQFF. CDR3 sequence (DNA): TGTGCCAGCAGTTTCAGGGTACCCGCCTACAATGAGCAGTTCTTC.